This T cell receptor (beta chain) was documented in a study of T cell responses to AZD1222 COVID-19 vaccine. Notes on the study in general: The repertoires were collected only after the peak T cell response. Donors were mostly white British, more females; clonal diversity possibly underestimated. Seropositive AZD1222 recipients at baseline numbered only five to seven.

A word on this clone: The antigen is unknown.

Sequencing used immunoSEQ multiplex PCR; TCRdb keeps in-frame clones, though not all of them. The sample lists 90,000 to 120,000 clones; roughly 90% were seen once. CDR3 length equals 16 residues. Trimming took off 2 bases at V and 7 bases at J, with 15 bases between the two ends. CDR1 is SGHAT, CDR2 FQNNGV, per germline. This receptor was identified in an adult who received the AZD1222 COVID-19 vaccine. The specimen comprised peripheral blood, sampled 28 days after the second AZD1222 dose. The chain recombines TRBV11-2 with TRBJ1-6; D is perhaps TRBD1 (5 bases). CDR3 coding DNA: TGTGCCAGCAGCTTAAATTACCTGACAGAAAATTCACCCCTCCACTTT. Its protein product is CASSLNYLTENSPLHF.